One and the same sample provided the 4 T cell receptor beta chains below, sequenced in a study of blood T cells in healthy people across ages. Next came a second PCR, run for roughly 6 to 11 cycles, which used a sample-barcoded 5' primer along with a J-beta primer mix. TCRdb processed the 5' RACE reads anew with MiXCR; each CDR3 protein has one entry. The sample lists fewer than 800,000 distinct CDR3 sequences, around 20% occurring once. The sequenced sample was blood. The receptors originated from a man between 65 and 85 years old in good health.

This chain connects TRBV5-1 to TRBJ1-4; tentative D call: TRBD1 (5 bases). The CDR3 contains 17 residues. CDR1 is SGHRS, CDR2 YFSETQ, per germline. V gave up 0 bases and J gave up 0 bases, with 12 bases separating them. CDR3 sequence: CASSLGAGRATNEKLFF. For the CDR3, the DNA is TGCGCCAGCAGCTTGGGCGCAGGGAGAGCAACTAATGAAAAACTGTTTTTT. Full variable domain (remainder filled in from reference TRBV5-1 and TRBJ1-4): KAGVTQTPRYLIKTRGQQVTLSCSPISGHRSVSWYQQTPGQGLQFLFEYFSETQRNKGNFPGRFSGRQFSNSRSEMNVSTLELGDSALYLCASSLGAGRATNEKLFFGSGTQLSVL.

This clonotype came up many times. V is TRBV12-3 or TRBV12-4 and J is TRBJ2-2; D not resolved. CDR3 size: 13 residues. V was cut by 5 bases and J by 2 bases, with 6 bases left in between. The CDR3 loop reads CASSTSNTGELFF. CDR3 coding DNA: TGTGCCAGCAGTACGAGCAACACCGGGGAGCTGTTTTTT.

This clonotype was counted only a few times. Here the CDR3 DNA reads TGTGCCAGCCACGGGGCAGGGGCTTCACCCCTCCACTTT. This translates into CASHGAGASPLHF. The rearrangement joins TRBV27 to TRBJ1-6; possibly TRBD1 for D (6 bases). The CDR3 spans 13 residues. V lost 8 bases to trimming and J lost 9 bases, with 14 bases between them. Germline V gives CDR1 MNHEY, CDR2 SMNVEV (reference sequence).

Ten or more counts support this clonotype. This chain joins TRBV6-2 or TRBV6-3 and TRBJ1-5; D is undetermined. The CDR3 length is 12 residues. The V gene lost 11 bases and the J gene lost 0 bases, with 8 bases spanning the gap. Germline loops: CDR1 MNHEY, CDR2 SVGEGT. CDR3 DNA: TGTGCCGTACGGAATAGCAATCAGCCCCAGCATTTT. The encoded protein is CAVRNSNQPQHF.